This entry is about one T cell receptor (beta chain). The record originates from a study of Ad26.COV2.S vaccination and SARS-CoV-2 variants. The method was immunoSEQ multiplex PCR; TCRdb's version includes in-frame clones alone and lacks a portion of them. This table holds some 450,000 clones, 90% found once. The treatment denotes: 19 received Ad26.COV2.S at low or high dose, single or two shots; about 5 received placebo; per-sample allocation not given. All samples were drawn on day 63, counting from the first vaccine or placebo injection. Trimming at V came to 0 bases and at J to 9 bases, leaving 6 bases not matched to a gene. Germline V gene sequence: CDR1 LGHDT, CDR2 YNNKEL (reference sequence). CDR3 size: 15 residues.

Sequencing was performed on peripheral blood, taken in a trial of Ad26.COV2.S vaccine versus placebo. The TCR sequence derives from a person aged 18 to 59 who received the Ad26.COV2.S COVID-19 vaccine or a placebo. This sequence joins TRBV3-1 (or the pseudogene TRBV3-2) and TRBJ2-2, with 8 bases fitting TRBD1. This CDR3 is CASSQDQGAGRELFF. The CDR3, as DNA: TGTGCCAGCAGCCAAGATCAGGGGGCGGGCAGGGAGCTGTTTTTT.